Sequencing of this TCR beta chain was carried out in a study of OX40 agonist ivuxolimab in advanced cancers. CDR1 is SQVTM, CDR2 ANQGSEA, per germline. J gave up 7 bases and V 5 bases, and 4 bases lay outside the gene matches. This CDR3 comprises 11 residues. The repertoire was sequenced with immunoSEQ multiplex PCR; TCRdb's copy has only in-frame clones and lacks some. The sample consists of 20,000 to 25,000 clones, around 84% of them appearing once. The chain has TRBV29-1 and TRBJ1-1, with 7 nucleotides matching TRBD1. This specimen was CD4+ or CD8+ T cells sorted from blood, taken in a trial of the OX40 agonist ivuxolimab. The receptor was derived from an adult with an advanced solid tumor such as melanoma, head and neck, liver or kidney cancer. The DNA for the CDR3 is TGCAGCGTTTTGACAGGGATTGAAGCTTTCTTT. This sequence encodes CSVLTGIEAFF.